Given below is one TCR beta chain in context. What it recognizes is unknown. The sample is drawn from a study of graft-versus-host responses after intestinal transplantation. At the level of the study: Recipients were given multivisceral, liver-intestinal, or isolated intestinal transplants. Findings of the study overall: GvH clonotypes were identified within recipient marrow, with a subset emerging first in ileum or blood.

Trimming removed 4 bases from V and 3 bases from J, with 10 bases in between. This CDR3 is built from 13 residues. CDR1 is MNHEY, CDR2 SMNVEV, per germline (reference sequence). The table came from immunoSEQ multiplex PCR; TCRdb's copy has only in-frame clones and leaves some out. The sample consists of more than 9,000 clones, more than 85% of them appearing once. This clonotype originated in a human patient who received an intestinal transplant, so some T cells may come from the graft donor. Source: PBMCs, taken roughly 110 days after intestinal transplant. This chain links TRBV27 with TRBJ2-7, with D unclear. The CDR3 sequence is CASSSSLNYEQYF. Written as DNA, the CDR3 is TGTGCCAGCAGTTCCTCCCTAAACTACGAGCAGTACTTC.